This paragraph reports one T cell receptor (beta chain). Profiling relied on immunoSEQ multiplex PCR, and the TCRdb table lists in-frame clones only, not all of them. Of about 91,000 clones in the sample, roughly four fifths were seen once. With V trimmed by 3 bases and J by 7 bases, 6 bases remained unmatched. The CDR3 has 13 residues. CDR1 is SGHRS and CDR2 is YFSETQ in the germline V gene. The record originates from a study of radiation and T cells in renal cell carcinoma. Across the whole study: Nephrectomy followed 15 Gy stereotactic body radiation by 4 weeks.

The time point denotes: baseline pretreatment blood. Treatment in this sample: 15 Gy SBRT to primary tumor, nephrectomy 4 weeks later. After SBRT, blood was collected at 2 and 4 weeks, plus baseline. The sequencing here drew on blood, taken from a patient whose treatment included radiotherapy and nephrectomy. The TCR comes from a man aged 60 to 69 with renal cell carcinoma. This rearrangement joins TRBV5-1 to TRBJ1-1; 7 bases align to TRBD1. The CDR3 coding sequence is TGCGCCAGCAGCTCCCCAGGGGGTATTGAAGCTTTCTTT. It encodes CASSSPGGIEAFF.